The text below deals with one T cell receptor (beta chain). Germline-derived CDR1 and CDR2 are MDHEN and SYDVKM. The CDR3 is 13 amino acids. V lost 10 bases and J 5 bases, leaving 15 bases between the germline ends. This entry is derived from a study of cytomegalovirus exposure and HLA in healthy donors. It was with 60 Vbeta and 13 Jbeta primers that the PCR ran. The table came from immunoSEQ multiplex PCR; TCRdb's copy has only in-frame clones and leaves some out. The listing records around 76,000 clones. J is TRBJ2-1 and V is TRBV28; possible D gene TRBD2, 6 bases. The receptor was isolated from a woman aged 60-70 years in good health and CMV-seronegative. Material for sequencing was PBMCs. CDR3 protein: CATASTSNNEQFF. The CDR3 DNA sequence: TGTGCCACCGCCTCGACTAGTAACAATGAGCAGTTCTTC.